This passage covers 29 T cell receptor beta chains from one sample sequenced in a study of T cell repertoires in cytomegalovirus infection. No antigen has been identified for these receptors. MiXCR, applied by TCRdb to the reads, yields one record per CDR3 protein. Here the sample spans some 800,000 distinct CDR3 sequences, approximately 32% being singletons. Specimen: cultured CD8+ T cells from PBMCs, collected from culture after CMV antigen stimulation. All receptors derive from a human donor in good health (CMV status not recorded). Some clones in this sample may be carry-over from other donors' samples.

The chain uses TRBV27 and TRBJ2-5; 10 bases map to TRBD1. Germline values: CDR1 MNHEY, CDR2 SMNVEV (reference sequence). The J segment lost 5 bases and the V segment lost 6 bases, leaving 9 bases of the junction unmatched. The CDR3 covers 15 residues. The CDR3 loop is CASRSRQGAGETQYF. CDR3 DNA sequence: TGTGCCAGCAGGTCTCGACAGGGGGCAGGGGAGACCCAGTACTTC.

This clonotype was counted a few times. This sequence joins TRBV6-2 or TRBV6-3 and TRBJ2-7; a possible D gene is TRBD1 (6 bases). Trimming shortened V by 6 bases and J by 2 bases, and 17 bases separated the two germline ends. The CDR3 is 15 amino acids. Germline V gene sequence: CDR1 MNHEY, CDR2 SVGEGT. The CDR3 region is CASSPGHDRAYEQYV. The CDR3 region has the DNA TGTGCCAGCAGCCCGGGACATGATAGGGCCTACGAGCAGTACGTC.

The chain recombines TRBV28 with TRBJ2-7; 11 bases align to TRBD1. CDR1 is MDHEN and CDR2 is SYDVKM in the germline V gene. This CDR3 contains 16 residues. The V and J ends lost 5 bases and 2 bases, in that order; junction bases with no gene match: 8. The CDR3 reads CASSDPGTGGAYEQYF. In nucleotides, the CDR3 is TGTGCCAGCAGTGACCCCGGGACAGGGGGGGCCTACGAGCAGTACTTC.

V and J are TRBV14 and TRBJ1-1; the D is unclear. From germline, CDR1 is SGHDN and CDR2 FVKESK. Trimming removed 5 bases from V and 7 bases from J, with 17 bases in between. The CDR3 consists of 14 residues. The CDR3: CASSTKRRAGEAFF. In nucleotides, the CDR3 is TGTGCCAGCAGCACTAAACGGCGCGCTGGTGAAGCTTTCTTT.

J is TRBJ2-3 and V is TRBV27; TRBD1 is a possible D gene (5 bases). Trimming shortened V by 6 bases and J by 5 bases, and 18 bases separated the two germline ends. CDR1 and CDR2 (germline): MNHEY, SMNVEV (reference sequence). The CDR3 sequence is 15 residues long. This CDR3 is CASSKGAAPLDTQYF. The CDR3 DNA reads TGTGCCAGCAGCAAAGGGGCGGCCCCATTAGATACGCAGTATTTT.

J is TRBJ1-1 and V is TRBV5-1, with D possibly being TRBD1 (6 bases). CDR1 and CDR2 (germline): SGHRS, YFSETQ. This CDR3 is built from 15 residues. V gave up 3 bases and J gave up 4 bases, with 16 bases separating them. CDR3: CASSWRTGAGTEAFF. In DNA form, the CDR3 reads TGCGCCAGCAGCTGGCGTACGGGGGCCGGCACTGAAGCTTTCTTT.

This clonotype was seen more than once but under ten times. This rearrangement joins TRBV2 to TRBJ2-5, with TRBD1 matching over 10 bases. This CDR3 region has 17 residues. The germline V gene encodes CDR1 SNHLY and CDR2 FYNNEI. The ends lost 10 bases at V and 5 bases at J; junction bases unmatched: 19. The CDR3 here is CAILRGETGGFLETQYF. As DNA, the CDR3 is TGTGCCATCCTCCGAGGGGAGACAGGGGGCTTTTTGGAGACCCAGTACTTC.

In this sample, this clonotype turned up a few times. The chain carries TRBV28 and TRBJ2-5, with D possibly TRBD1 on 5 matching bases. This CDR3 is 17 amino acids long. V gave up 3 bases and J gave up 2 bases, with 19 bases separating them. CDR1 and CDR2 from the germline V gene are MDHEN and SYDVKM. CDR3 coding DNA: TGTGCCAGCAGTTTCCCAGCCGTTCACAGGTCTCAAGAGACCCAGTACTTC. It codes for CASSFPAVHRSQETQYF.

The chain employs TRBV25-1 and TRBJ2-2; D perhaps matches TRBD1 (6 bases). The ends were cut back, 2 bases at V and 0 bases at J, with 10 bases in the middle. The CDR3 runs 16 residues. Per the germline V gene, CDR1 is MGHDK and CDR2 is SYGVNS. CDR3 residues: CASSEPTGPNTGELFF. The DNA for the CDR3 is TGTGCCAGCAGTGAACCTACAGGGCCGAACACCGGGGAGCTGTTTTTT.

The V call is TRBV7-6, the J call TRBJ1-4; D ambiguous. CDR3 length: 15 amino acids. Germline V lookup: CDR1 SGHVS, CDR2 FNYEAQ. V was cut by 3 bases and J by 4 bases, with 12 bases left in between. The CDR3 reads CASSLLAARNEKLFF. DNA of the CDR3: TGTGCCAGCAGCTTGCTAGCGGCACGTAATGAAAAACTGTTTTTT. The full variable domain, completed using reference TRBV7-6 and TRBJ1-4, is GAGVSQSPRYKVTKRGQDVALRCDPISGHVSLYWYRQALGQGPEFLTYFNYEAQQDKSGLPNDRFSAERPEGSISTLTIQRTEQRDSAMYRCASSLLAARNEKLFFGSGTQLSVL.

This chain connects TRBV12-3 or TRBV12-4 to TRBJ1-5, with 11 bases fitting TRBD1. This CDR3 is 14 amino acids long. J lost 7 bases, V lost 9 bases, and 8 bases had no gene match. CDR3 residues: CARSWDRGEQPQHF. The DNA for the CDR3 is TGTGCCAGGAGCTGGGACAGGGGGGAACAGCCCCAGCATTTT.

This clonotype was found a few times. The V gene is TRBV27, the J gene TRBJ2-5; D possibly uses TRBD1 or TRBD2 (5 bases each). CDR1 MNHEY and CDR2 SMNVEV come from the germline V gene (reference sequence). The CDR3 runs to 13 residues. Trimming left V 6 bases short and J 3 bases short, with 11 bases between. DNA of the CDR3: TGTGCCAGCAGCGAGGTGGGGGAAGAGACCCAGTACTTC. This gives the protein CASSEVGEETQYF.

V and J are TRBV7-2 and TRBJ2-3; 11 bases map to TRBD2. Looked up from germline, CDR1 is SGHTA and CDR2 is FQGNSA. Trimming removed 5 bases from V and 7 bases from J; junction bases left unmatched: 8. The CDR3 loop spans 15 amino acids. The CDR3 nucleotides read TGTGCCAGCAGCCTTAGCGGGGGGGCCAGTAATACGCAGTATTTT. Translating it yields CASSLSGGASNTQYF.

The sample holds a few counts of this clonotype. This rearrangement joins TRBV7-9 to TRBJ2-6, with no clear D. Trimming took off 4 bases at V and 0 bases at J, with 13 bases between the two ends. The CDR3 is made up of 17 amino acids. Germline V gives CDR1 SEHNR, CDR2 FQNEAQ (reference sequence). In DNA, the CDR3 is TGTGCCAGCAGCTACCCTGGGTTACTCTCTGGGGCCAACGTCCTGACTTTC. Translating gives CASSYPGLLSGANVLTF.

This clonotype turned up a few times. This chain joins TRBV10-3 and TRBJ2-7; 10 nucleotides align to TRBD1. Germline CDR1 and CDR2: ENHRY and SYGVKD. The CDR3 runs to 16 residues. The V and J ends lost 2 bases and 0 bases, in that order; junction bases with no gene match: 4. CDR3 in amino acids: CAISEPGTGVSYEQYF. The CDR3 DNA reads TGTGCCATCAGTGAGCCGGGGACAGGGGTCTCCTACGAGCAGTACTTC.

This chain joins TRBV28 and TRBJ2-1; D ambiguous. V shed 5 bases and J shed 2 bases, with 10 bases lying between them. The length of the CDR3 is 14 residues. Germline V gene sequence: CDR1 MDHEN, CDR2 SYDVKM. In DNA, the CDR3 is TGTGCCAGCAGTCTGAAGAGACCCTACAATGAGCAGTTCTTC. Protein product: CASSLKRPYNEQFF.

This clonotype was detected only a few times. The chain combines TRBV7-6 with TRBJ2-5, with 9 bases that match TRBD1. Looked up from germline, CDR1 is SGHVS and CDR2 is FNYEAQ. Germline trimming cut 5 bases from V and 10 bases from J; bases unmatched to any gene: 14. The CDR3 contains 15 residues. CDR3 sequence: CASSPPLQGAYDQYF. The CDR3 DNA follows: TGTGCCAGCAGCCCTCCTTTACAGGGGGCATATGACCAGTACTTC.

This chain connects TRBV6-1 to TRBJ1-1; no firm D call. The CDR3 has 14 amino acids. V was cut by 7 bases and J by 4 bases, with 16 bases left in between. CDR1 MNHNS and CDR2 SASEGT come from the germline V gene. DNA for the CDR3: TGTGCCAGCACGGCCTCCTGGGGTGGCACTGAAGCTTTCTTT. The encoded protein is CASTASWGGTEAFF.

The V gene is TRBV9, the J gene TRBJ2-6; D is possibly TRBD1 or TRBD2 (5 bases each). The germline gives CDR1 SGDLS, CDR2 YYNGEE. This CDR3 region has 17 residues. With 5 bases removed from V and 0 bases from J, the gap between germline ends came to 15 bases. The CDR3 nucleotides are TGTGCCAGCAGTGGGGGATCTTTCAGCTCTGGGGCCAACGTCCTGACTTTC. This codes for CASSGGSFSSGANVLTF.

The chain recombines TRBV7-9 with TRBJ1-4; 7 nucleotides match TRBD1. V shed 7 bases and J 6 bases; nucleotides not matched to a gene: 8. The length of the CDR3 is 14 residues. Germline assignment: CDR1 SEHNR and CDR2 FQNEAQ (reference sequence). CDR3 sequence (DNA): TGTGCCAGCACGGACGGGACAGCGGATGAAAAACTGTTTTTT. This codes for CASTDGTADEKLFF.

This CDR3 reads CASSQGAIDRSEQFF. The CDR3 DNA reads as TGCGCCAGCAGCCAAGGCGCTATAGATCGTTCTGAGCAGTTCTTC. The V call is TRBV4-3, the J call TRBJ2-1, with no clear D. The CDR3 has 15 residues. Germline V gene sequence: CDR1 LGHNA, CDR2 YSLEER. Between the trimmed V and J ends, which lost 1 base and 9 bases, there was a span of 16 bases.

This clonotype appeared a few times. The junction does not match germline at one end; this may be a read error. The rearrangement uses TRBV4-3 and TRBJ1-4; TRBD1 matches at 8 bases. The V gene's germline CDR1 is LGHNA and CDR2 YSLEER. This CDR3 region has 14 residues. The CDR3 coding sequence is TGCGCCAGCAGCCAAACCGGGACAGGCCGAAATCCTTTGTTT. This translates into CASSQTGTGRNPLF.

This sequence joins TRBV7-2 and TRBJ1-3; D is unclear. Germline V gene lookup returns CDR1 SGHTA and CDR2 FQGNSA. This CDR3 contains 17 residues. The germline V and J ends were trimmed by 5 bases and 2 bases, with 19 bases remaining between them. CDR3 amino acids: CTSSQPPDGPPGNTIYF. The CDR3 DNA is TGTACCAGCAGCCAACCTCCCGATGGTCCCCCTGGAAACACCATATATTTT.

V usage is TRBV27 and J usage is TRBJ1-2, with D possibly being TRBD1 (6 bases). The CDR3 is 15 amino acids. The germline gives CDR1 MNHEY, CDR2 SMNVEV (reference sequence). Trimming left V 6 bases short and J 0 bases short, with 14 bases between. The CDR3 spells CASSFGTPSNYGYTF. CDR3 bases: TGTGCCAGCAGCTTCGGGACACCGTCTAACTATGGCTACACCTTC.

The chain couples TRBV6-1 to TRBJ2-2, with D possibly matching TRBD2 (5 bases). CDR1 MNHNS and CDR2 SASEGT come from the germline V gene. The V and J ends lost 0 bases and 6 bases respectively, with 5 bases between them. CDR3 size: 13 residues. CDR3 sequence (DNA): TGTGCCAGCAGTGAAGCCGGGGCCGGGGAGCTGTTTTTT. It is translated as CASSEAGAGELFF.

In this sample, this clonotype turned up many times. The chain links TRBV12-3 or TRBV12-4 to TRBJ2-1; D possibly corresponds to TRBD1 (6 bases). V lost 1 base and J 0 bases, leaving 13 bases between the germline ends. There are 17 residues in the CDR3. DNA of the CDR3: TGTGCCAGCAGTTTAGGGACAGACCAGAGCTCCTACAATGAGCAGTTCTTC. It translates to CASSLGTDQSSYNEQFF.

This rearrangement joins TRBV6-2 or TRBV6-3 to TRBJ1-5, with D possibly matching TRBD1 (5 bases). Trimming cost V 2 bases and J 7 bases, with 12 bases left between them. The V gene's germline CDR1 is MNHEY and CDR2 SVGEGT. The CDR3 length is 14 residues. CDR3 sequence (DNA): TGTGCCAGCAGTTACGTTGGGGGTTCCCAGCCCCAGCATTTT. As protein: CASSYVGGSQPQHF.

The V gene is TRBV29-1, the J gene TRBJ2-2; D is undetermined. In germline, CDR1 is SQVTM, CDR2 ANQGSEA. Trimming shortened V by 2 bases and J by 4 bases, and 8 bases separated the two germline ends. The CDR3 contains 13 residues. The chain's CDR3 is CSVESLGTGELFF. DNA for the CDR3: TGCAGCGTTGAAAGCCTGGGCACCGGGGAGCTGTTTTTT.

The chain links TRBV6-2 or TRBV6-3 to TRBJ1-1; 9 bases are a match to TRBD1. CDR3 size: 15 residues. V shed 2 bases and J 5 bases; nucleotides not matched to a gene: 6. Germline V lookup: CDR1 MNHEY, CDR2 SVGEGT. The CDR3 sequence is CASSYMDRGGTEAFF. In DNA, the CDR3 is TGTGCCAGCAGTTACATGGACAGGGGAGGAACTGAAGCTTTCTTT.